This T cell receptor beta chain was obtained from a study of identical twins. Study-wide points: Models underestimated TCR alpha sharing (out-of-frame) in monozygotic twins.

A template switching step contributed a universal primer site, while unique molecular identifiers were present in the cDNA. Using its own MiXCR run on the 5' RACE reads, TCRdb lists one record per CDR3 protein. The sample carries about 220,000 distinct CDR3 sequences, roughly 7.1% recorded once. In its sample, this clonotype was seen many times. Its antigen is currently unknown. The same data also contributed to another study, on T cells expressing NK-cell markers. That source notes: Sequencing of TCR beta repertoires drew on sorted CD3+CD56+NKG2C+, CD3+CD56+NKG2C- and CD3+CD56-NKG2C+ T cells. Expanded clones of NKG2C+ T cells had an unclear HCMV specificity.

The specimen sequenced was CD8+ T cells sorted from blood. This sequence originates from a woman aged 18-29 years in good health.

CDR3 DNA sequence: TGCGCCAGCAGGGAGGGGGAATCAAGCTCCTACGAGCAGTACTTC. Amino acids: CASREGESSSYEQYF. V usage is TRBV4-3 and J usage is TRBJ2-7; D may correspond to TRBD1 or TRBD2 (6 bases each). The ends were cut back, 6 bases at V and 0 bases at J, with 15 bases in the middle. Germline V gives CDR1 LGHNA, CDR2 YSLEER. This CDR3 contains 15 residues.